Listed here is a single TCR beta chain. The antigen this receptor binds is unknown. There are no base qualities to consult, and no much larger clone falls within one base. The sample's time point label, in plain terms: persistent/refractory GD, antithyroid drugs over 5 years with positive TRAb. RNA was extracted from PBMCs in TRIzol for both TCR sequencing and RNA sequencing. The diagnosis of Graves' disease followed American Thyroid Association guidelines. Recruitment of patients was carried out at an endocrinology department in Xi'an, China. Each patient gave approximately 9.7 milliliters of peripheral blood, collected in an EDTA anticoagulant tube. Ficoll Paque Plus density gradient separation was used to isolate PBMCs, and no further T cell sorting was performed. An Agilent 2100 Bioanalyzer and agarose gel were used to check RNA quality, and a NanoDrop 2000 was used to measure RNA concentration.

Receptors were amplified or captured by multiplex PCR. Sequencing instrument: Illumina HiSeq 4000. To build TCR beta libraries, CDR3 regions were amplified by Arm-PCR using iRepertoire HTBI primers. Before sequencing, the PCR products went through gel purification. The study's processing was this. Gene usage analysis of CDR3 amino acid clonotypes used the 55 to 65 TRBV and 12 to 15 TRBJ segments found across samples. COPE and FqMerger were used to merge the filtered high-quality paired reads into contigs. BLAST was used to align contigs to IMGT TRBV, TRBD and TRBJ reference genes, and CDR3 was defined according to IMGT. Clonotypes above 0.1% frequency were classified as highly expanded clones. Shannon entropy was used to measure repertoire diversity, and the Gini coefficient was used to measure V-J evenness. Public clonotypes were defined as clonotypes shared by more than one individual. Starting from the raw public reads, TCRdb applied fastp trimming at Q25, assembled clones with MiXCR and retained in-frame beta chains. Every entry covers one CDR3 protein and lists the most common genes and DNA from its rows. TCRdb, rather than the study authors, made the V and J calls. Counted in this sample were 430,000 or so distinct CDR3 sequences; 21% of them appeared once. The top ten hold 13% to 15% of the sample.

The sample comes from a study of regulatory T cells in long-lasting Graves disease (dated by TCRdb to the early 2020s). Concerning the study at large: Persistent Graves' disease meant more than 5 years of antithyroid drug treatment with TSH receptor autoantibodies that stayed positive. This study used TCR sequencing and RNA sequencing of peripheral blood to compare persistent Graves' disease patients against newly diagnosed Graves' disease patients. The study was registered as a clinical trial and conducted in China. A total of 33 samples were covered by TCR sequencing, comprising around 13 persistent and about 20 newly diagnosed Graves' disease patients. In the clinical cohort, patients with persistent Graves' disease had used antithyroid drugs for an average of about 10.3 years.

From a lookup of the germline V gene (reference sequence), CDR1 and CDR2 are LNHDA and SQIVND. Spanning cysteine to phenylalanine, the CDR3 consists of 16 amino acids. Only the CDR3 DNA stays, 48 bases, in frame from base 1. The V end gives up 3 bases and the J end 8 bases, leaving 14 bases in the junction not matched to a gene. Overall study outcomes, separate from this receptor: The authors noted that the small sample size was a limitation that may lower accuracy. Persistent disease showed preferential use of TRBV28, TRBJ1-2 and TRBJ2-5, whereas newly diagnosed disease favored TRBV20-1 and TRBJ2-1. Sequencing and analysis were restricted to the TCR beta chain. Persistent patients shared more public clonotypes among themselves (around 3,000) than newly diagnosed patients did (about 900). Compared with newly diagnosed patients, persistent Graves' disease patients had lower TCR Shannon entropy and fewer highly expanded clones, which suggests clonal expansion. Peripheral blood alone was examined, since thyroid tissue, which constituted the primary lesion, could not be accessed.

This sequence uses TRBV19 and TRBJ1-2, with TRBD1 identical over 8 junction bases. The source material was peripheral blood mononuclear cells (PBMCs), sampled when the disease was refractory, from a patient treated with antithyroid drugs. This receptor was identified in a female donor with Graves disease. The CDR3 loop reads CASSIKTGVLLGGYTF. The DNA reads TGTGCCAGTAGTATCAAGACAGGGGTTCTCCTCGGAGGCTACACCTTC.